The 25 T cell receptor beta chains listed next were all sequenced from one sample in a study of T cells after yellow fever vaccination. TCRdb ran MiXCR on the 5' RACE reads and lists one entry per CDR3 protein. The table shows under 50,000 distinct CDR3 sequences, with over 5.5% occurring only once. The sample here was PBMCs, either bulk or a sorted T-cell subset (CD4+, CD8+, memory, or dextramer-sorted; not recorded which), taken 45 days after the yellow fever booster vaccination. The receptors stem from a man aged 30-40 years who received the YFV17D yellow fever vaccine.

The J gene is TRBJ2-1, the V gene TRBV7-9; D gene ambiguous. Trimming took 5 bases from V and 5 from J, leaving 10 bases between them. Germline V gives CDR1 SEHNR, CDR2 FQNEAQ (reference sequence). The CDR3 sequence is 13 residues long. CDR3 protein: CASSDGYNNEQFF. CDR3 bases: TGTGCCAGCAGCGACGGGTATAACAATGAGCAGTTCTTC.

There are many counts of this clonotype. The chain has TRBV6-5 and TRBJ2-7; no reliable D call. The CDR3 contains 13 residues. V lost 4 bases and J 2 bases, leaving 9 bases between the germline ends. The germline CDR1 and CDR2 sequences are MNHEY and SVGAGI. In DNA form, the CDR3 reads TGTGCCAGCAGTTCGCTGAAGCCCTACGAGCAGTACTTC. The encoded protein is CASSSLKPYEQYF.

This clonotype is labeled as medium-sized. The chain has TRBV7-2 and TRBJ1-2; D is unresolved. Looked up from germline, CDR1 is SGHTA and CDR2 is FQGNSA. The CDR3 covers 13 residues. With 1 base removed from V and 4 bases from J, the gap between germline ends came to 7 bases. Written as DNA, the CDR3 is TGTGCCAGCAGCTTAGAGGGAGCCTATGGCTACACCTTC. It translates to CASSLEGAYGYTF.

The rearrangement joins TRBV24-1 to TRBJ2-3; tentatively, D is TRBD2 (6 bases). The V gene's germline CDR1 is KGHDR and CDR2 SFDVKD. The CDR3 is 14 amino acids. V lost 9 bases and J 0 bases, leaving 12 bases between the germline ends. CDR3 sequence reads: CATAGSFSTDTQYF. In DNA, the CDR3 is TGTGCCACCGCGGGGAGCTTCAGCACAGATACGCAGTATTTT.

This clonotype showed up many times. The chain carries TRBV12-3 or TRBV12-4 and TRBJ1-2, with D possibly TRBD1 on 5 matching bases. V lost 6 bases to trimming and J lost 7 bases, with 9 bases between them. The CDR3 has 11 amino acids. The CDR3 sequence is CASRQAVGYTF. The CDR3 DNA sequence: TGTGCCAGCAGACAGGCCGTTGGCTACACCTTC.

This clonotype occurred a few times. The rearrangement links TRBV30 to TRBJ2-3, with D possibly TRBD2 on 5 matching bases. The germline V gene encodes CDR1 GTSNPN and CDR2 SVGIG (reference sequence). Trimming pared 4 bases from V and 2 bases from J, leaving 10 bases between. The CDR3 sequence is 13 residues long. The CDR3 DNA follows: TGTGCCTGGAAAGCGGAAAACACAGATACGCAGTATTTT. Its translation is CAWKAENTDTQYF.

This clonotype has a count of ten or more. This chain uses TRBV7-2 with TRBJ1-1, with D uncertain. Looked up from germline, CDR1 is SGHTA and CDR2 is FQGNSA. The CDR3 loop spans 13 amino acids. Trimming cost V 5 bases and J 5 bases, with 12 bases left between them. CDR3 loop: CASSAGVSTEAFF. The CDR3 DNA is TGTGCCAGCAGCGCAGGAGTTAGTACTGAAGCTTTCTTT. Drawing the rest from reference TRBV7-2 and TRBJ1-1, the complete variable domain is GAGVSQSPSNKVTEKGKDVELRCDPISGHTALYWYRQSLGQGLEFLIYFQGNSAPDKSGLPSDRFSAERTGGSVSTLTIQRTQQEDSAVYLCASSAGVSTEAFFGQGTRLTVV.

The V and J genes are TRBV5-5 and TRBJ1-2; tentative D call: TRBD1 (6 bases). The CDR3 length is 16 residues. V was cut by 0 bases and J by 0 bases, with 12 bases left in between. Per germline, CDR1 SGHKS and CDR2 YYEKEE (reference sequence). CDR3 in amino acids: CASSLEGGFPNYGYTF. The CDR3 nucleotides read TGTGCCAGCAGCTTGGAGGGGGGGTTCCCTAACTATGGCTACACCTTC.

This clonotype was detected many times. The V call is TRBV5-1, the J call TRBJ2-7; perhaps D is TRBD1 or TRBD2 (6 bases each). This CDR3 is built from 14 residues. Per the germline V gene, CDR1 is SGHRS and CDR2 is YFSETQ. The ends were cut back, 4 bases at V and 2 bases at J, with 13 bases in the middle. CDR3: CASSRGDITYEQYF. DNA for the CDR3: TGCGCCAGCAGCCGCGGGGACATAACCTACGAGCAGTACTTC.

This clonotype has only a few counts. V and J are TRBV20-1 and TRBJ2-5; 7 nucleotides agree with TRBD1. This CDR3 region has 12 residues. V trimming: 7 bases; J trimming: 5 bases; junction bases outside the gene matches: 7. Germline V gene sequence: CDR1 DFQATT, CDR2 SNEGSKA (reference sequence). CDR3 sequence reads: CSGRQGHETQYF. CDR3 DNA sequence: TGCAGTGGGAGACAGGGCCACGAGACCCAGTACTTC.

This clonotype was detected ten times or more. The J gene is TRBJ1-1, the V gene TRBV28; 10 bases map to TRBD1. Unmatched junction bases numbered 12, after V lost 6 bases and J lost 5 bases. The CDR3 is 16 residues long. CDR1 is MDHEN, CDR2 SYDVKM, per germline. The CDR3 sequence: CASRALTGGLGTEAFF. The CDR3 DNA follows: TGTGCCAGCAGGGCCTTGACAGGGGGCTTAGGGACTGAAGCTTTCTTT.

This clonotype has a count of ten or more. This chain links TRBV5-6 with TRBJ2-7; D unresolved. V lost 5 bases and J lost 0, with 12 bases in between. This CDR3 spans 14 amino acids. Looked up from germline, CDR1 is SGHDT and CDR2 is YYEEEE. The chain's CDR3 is CASSRVFVSYEQYF. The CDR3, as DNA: TGTGCCAGCAGTCGGGTCTTTGTCTCCTACGAGCAGTACTTC.

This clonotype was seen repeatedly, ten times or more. The CDR3 DNA sequence: TGCAGTGCCGCGGGGTCAGGGGGGTATGGCTACACCTTC. This sequence encodes CSAAGSGGYGYTF. The chain recombines TRBV20-1 with TRBJ1-2, with 7 bases aligning to TRBD1. The germline gives CDR1 DFQATT, CDR2 SNEGSKA (reference sequence). The junction had 9 bases not matched to a gene; V was cut back by 6 bases and J by 5 bases. This CDR3 is 13 amino acids long.

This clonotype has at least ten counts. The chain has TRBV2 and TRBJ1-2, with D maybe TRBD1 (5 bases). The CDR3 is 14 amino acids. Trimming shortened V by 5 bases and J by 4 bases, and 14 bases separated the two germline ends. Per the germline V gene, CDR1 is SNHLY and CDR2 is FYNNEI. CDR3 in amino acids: CASSPGSGSYGYTF. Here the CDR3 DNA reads TGTGCCAGCAGTCCAGGGAGCGGGTCCTATGGCTACACCTTC.

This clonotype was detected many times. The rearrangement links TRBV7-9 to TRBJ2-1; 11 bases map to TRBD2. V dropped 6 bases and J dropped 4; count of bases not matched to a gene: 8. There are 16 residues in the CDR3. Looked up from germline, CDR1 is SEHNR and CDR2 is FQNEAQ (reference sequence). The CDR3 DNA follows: TGTGCCAGCAGTCTATCCCGGACTAGCGGGTACAATGAGCAGTTCTTC. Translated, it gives CASSLSRTSGYNEQFF.

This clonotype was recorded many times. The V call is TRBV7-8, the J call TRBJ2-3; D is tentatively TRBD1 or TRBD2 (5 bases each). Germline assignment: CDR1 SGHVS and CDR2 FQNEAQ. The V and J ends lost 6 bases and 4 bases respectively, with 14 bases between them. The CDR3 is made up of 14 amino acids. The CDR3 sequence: CASSQRRGADTQYF. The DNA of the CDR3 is TGTGCCAGCAGTCAACGACGAGGGGCAGATACGCAGTATTTT.

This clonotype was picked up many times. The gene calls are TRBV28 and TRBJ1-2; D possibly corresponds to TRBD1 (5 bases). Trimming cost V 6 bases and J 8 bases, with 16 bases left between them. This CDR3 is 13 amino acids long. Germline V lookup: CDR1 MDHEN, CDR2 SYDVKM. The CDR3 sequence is CASRPDGTGGYTF. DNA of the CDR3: TGTGCCAGCAGACCCGACGGGACGGGAGGCTACACCTTC.

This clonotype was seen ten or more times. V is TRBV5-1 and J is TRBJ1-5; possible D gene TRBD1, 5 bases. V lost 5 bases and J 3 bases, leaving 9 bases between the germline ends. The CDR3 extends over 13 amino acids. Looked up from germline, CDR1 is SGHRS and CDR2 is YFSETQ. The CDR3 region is CASRRDSNQPQHF. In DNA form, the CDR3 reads TGCGCCAGCAGAAGGGACTCCAATCAGCCCCAGCATTTT.

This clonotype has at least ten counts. CDR3 loop: CASTRGNEQFF. Here the CDR3 DNA reads TGTGCCAGCACTCGGGGGAATGAGCAGTTCTTC. The chain has TRBV12-3 or TRBV12-4 and TRBJ2-1, with D maybe TRBD2 (6 bases). The CDR3 is made up of 11 amino acids. The germline V and J ends were trimmed by 7 bases and 7 bases, with 8 bases remaining between them.

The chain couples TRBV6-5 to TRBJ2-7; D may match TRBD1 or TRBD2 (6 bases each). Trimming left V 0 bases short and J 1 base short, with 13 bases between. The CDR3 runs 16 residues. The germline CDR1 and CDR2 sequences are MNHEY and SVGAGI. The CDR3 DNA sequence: TGTGCCAGCAGTTACTCGGGGCAGGGGAGGTCCTACGAGCAGTACTTC. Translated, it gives CASSYSGQGRSYEQYF.

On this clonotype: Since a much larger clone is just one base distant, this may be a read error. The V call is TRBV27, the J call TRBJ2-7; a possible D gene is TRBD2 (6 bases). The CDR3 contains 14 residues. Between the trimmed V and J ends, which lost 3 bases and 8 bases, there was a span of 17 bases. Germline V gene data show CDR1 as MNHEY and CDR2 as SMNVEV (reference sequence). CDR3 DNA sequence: TGTGCCAGCAGTTTGCAACTAGCTACCCACCAGCAGTACTTC. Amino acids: CASSLQLATHQQYF.

In DNA form, the CDR3 reads TGTGCCAGCAGCTTGGTCGCCAGGCCCCGAGGCGGGGAGCTGTTTTTT. Protein sequence: CASSLVARPRGGELFF. This chain uses TRBV5-5 with TRBJ2-2; D is ambiguous. CDR1 and CDR2 (germline): SGHKS, YYEKEE (reference sequence). Trimming pared 0 bases from V and 7 bases from J, leaving 16 bases between. The CDR3 is 16 residues long.

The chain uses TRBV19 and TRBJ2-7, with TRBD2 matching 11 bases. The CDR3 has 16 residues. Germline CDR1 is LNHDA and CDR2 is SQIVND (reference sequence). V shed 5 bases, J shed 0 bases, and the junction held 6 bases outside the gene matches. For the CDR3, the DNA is TGTGCCAGTAGTTATTCTACTAGCGGGAGCTCCTACGAGCAGTACTTC. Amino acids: CASSYSTSGSSYEQYF.

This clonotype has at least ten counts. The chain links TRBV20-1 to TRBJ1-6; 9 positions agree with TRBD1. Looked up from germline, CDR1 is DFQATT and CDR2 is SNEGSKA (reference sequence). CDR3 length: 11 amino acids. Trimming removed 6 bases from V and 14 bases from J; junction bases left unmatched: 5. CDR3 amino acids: CSATGGGTLHF. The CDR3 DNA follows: TGCAGTGCGACAGGGGGGGGGACCCTCCACTTT.

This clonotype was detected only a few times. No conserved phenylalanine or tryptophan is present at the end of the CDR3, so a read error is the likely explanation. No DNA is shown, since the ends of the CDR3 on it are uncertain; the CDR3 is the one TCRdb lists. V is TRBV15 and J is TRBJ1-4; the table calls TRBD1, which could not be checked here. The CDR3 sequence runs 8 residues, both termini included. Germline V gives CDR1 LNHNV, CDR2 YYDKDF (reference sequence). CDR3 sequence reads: CATSRLGV.